The clone carrying this TCR beta chain was detected ten times or more. CDR3-region Arm-PCR and iRepertoire HTBI primers produced the TCR beta libraries. A single record per CDR3 protein comes from TCRdb applying MiXCR to the multiplex PCR reads. The repertoire consists of 400,000 to 450,000 distinct CDR3 sequences, with about 15% occurring once and the leading ten covering approximately 12%. The sample belongs to a study of regulatory T cells in long-lasting Graves disease. Study-wide background: Patients with new Graves' disease had used antithyroid drugs below 3 months.

Germline lookup yields CDR1 MDHEN and CDR2 SYDVKM. V dropped 4 bases and J dropped 7; count of bases not matched to a gene: 12. The CDR3 runs 16 residues. As for time point: newly diagnosed GD, antithyroid drugs for less than 3 months. Scientists built the TCR library using RNA that was extracted from PBMCs. Doctors identified Graves' disease using the American Thyroid Association guidelines. The sample also formed part of further work on T cells in Graves' hyperthyroidism and ophthalmopathy. Turning to that study: Using the HTBI primer set, a first-round RT-PCR was run on the TCR CDR3. Blood also carried most thyroid clonotypes expanded above 0.001.

The source material was peripheral blood mononuclear cells (PBMCs), sampled at new diagnosis, from a patient treated with antithyroid drugs. The TCR sequence derives from a woman aged 25 to 39 with Graves disease. The chain recombines TRBV28 with TRBJ2-1, with TRBD2 matching over 8 bases. CDR3 in amino acids: CASSSGGRRTYNEQFF. CDR3 nucleotide sequence: TGTGCCAGCAGTTCTGGCGGGAGGAGAACATATAATGAGCAGTTCTTC.